This is a list of T cell receptor beta chains from one sample in a study of shared clonotypes between healthy human individuals. Libraries were prepared by immunoSEQ multiplex PCR; TCRdb keeps only in-frame clonotypes and omits some of them. The sample comprises 2 million or so clones, 85% to 95% of which are singletons, and around 0.13% rests with the top ten. Material for sequencing was naive CD4+ T cells sorted from blood. The receptors here all came from a man aged 18 to 30 in good health. CDR3s include the opening cysteine and the closing phenylalanine or tryptophan. Fields, in order: V gene, CDR3 length, D gene, J gene, clone size, CDR3 DNA, CDR3 protein. A D gene is named only where the DNA matches it firmly. Clone sizes are given selectively: once, few, many, or a class where the clone is expanded.

>TRBV5-6|14|-|TRBJ2-5|-
TGTGCCAGCAGCCTTTCCGGGACCCAGGGGACCCAGTACTTC
CASSLSGTQGTQYF
>TRBV7-2|15|-|TRBJ2-5|-
TGTGCCAGCAGCTTAGTGAGGGAAAATCAAGAGACCCAGTACTTC
CASSLVRENQETQYF
>TRBV30|16|-|TRBJ2-7|-
TGTGCCTGGAGTGTAAGGGGGGGCTTCACAGCCTACGAGCAGTACTTC
CAWSVRGGFTAYEQYF
>TRBV6-5|15|-|TRBJ1-2|-
TGTGCCAGCAGTTCGCTACAGGGCCTTAACTATGGCTACACCTTC
CASSSLQGLNYGYTF
>TRBV6-1|13|-|TRBJ2-7|-
TGTGCCAGCAGGTCAGCTTATGTTTACGAGCAGTACTTC
CASRSAYVYEQYF
>TRBV27|15|-|TRBJ2-2|-
TGTGCCAGCAGTTTAACTACCTCGAACACCGGGGAGCTGTTTTTT
CASSLTTSNTGELFF
>TRBV19|13|-|TRBJ1-5|-
TGTGCCAGTAGACACCAACACAATCAGCCCCAGCATTTT
CASRHQHNQPQHF
>TRBV7-8|17|-|TRBJ1-3|-
TGTGCCAGCAGCTTTTTGACAATCCATAGCTCTGGAAACACCATATATTTT
CASSFLTIHSSGNTIYF
>TRBV15|14|TRBD1|TRBJ1-2|-
TGTGCCACCAGCAGAGAAGACAGGGGCTATGGCTACACCTTC
CATSREDRGYGYTF
>TRBV25-1|15|TRBD1|TRBJ1-1|-
TGTGCCAGCAGTGACCCGGGACAGGGGTCGAGTCGAGCTTTCTTT
CASSDPGQGSSRAFF
>TRBV7-6|15|-|TRBJ2-2|-
TGTGCCAGCAGCCGTACGCAGGGGTTCACCGGGGAGCTGTTTTTT
CASSRTQGFTGELFF
>TRBV7-9|15|TRBD2|TRBJ2-7|-
TGTGCCAGCAGCTCGACTAGCGGGTTGGCCTACGAGCAGTACTTC
CASSSTSGLAYEQYF
>TRBV28|11|-|TRBJ2-5|-
TGTGCCAGCAGTTTCGGGGATACCCAGTACTTC
CASSFGDTQYF
>TRBV6-1|13|TRBD2|TRBJ2-3|-
TGTGCCAGCAGAGGGACTAACACAGATACGCAGTATTTT
CASRGTNTDTQYF
>TRBV7-2|16|TRBD2|TRBJ2-7|-
TGTGCCAGCAGCTTAACCAGTCGGGAGGGCCAATACGAGCAGTACTTC
CASSLTSREGQYEQYF
>TRBV18|15|-|TRBJ2-1|-
TGTGCCAGCTCACCACAGGGACAACTCAGTAATGAGCAGTTCTTC
CASSPQGQLSNEQFF
>TRBV20-1|11|-|TRBJ2-2|-
TGCAGTGCAAACAGGGCCGGGGAGCTGTTTTTT
CSANRAGELFF
>TRBV5-1|14|TRBD2|TRBJ2-3|-
TGCGCCAGCAGCTTAACGGGGGGAGTAGATACGCAGTATTTT
CASSLTGGVDTQYF
>TRBV10-1|13|-|TRBJ2-2|-
TGCGCCAGCAGTGACAGGGGCACCGGGGAGCTGTTTTTT
CASSDRGTGELFF
>TRBV7-6|19|-|TRBJ2-1|once
TGTGCCAGCAGCTTAGATGGGGAGGCCGCGGTCCTAGGGTACAATGAGCAGTTCTTC
CASSLDGEAAVLGYNEQFF
>TRBV28|15|TRBD2|TRBJ2-1|-
TGTGCCAGCAGTTTAACTAGCGGGGGATCTAATGAGCAGTTCTTC
CASSLTSGGSNEQFF
>TRBV13|12|-|TRBJ1-2|-
TGTGCCAGCAGCCTCCCCCAGTTGGTCTACACCTTC
CASSLPQLVYTF
>TRBV29-1|13|TRBD1|TRBJ1-2|-
TGCAGCGCGGGAAGGACAGGGGGCAATGGCTACACCTTC
CSAGRTGGNGYTF
>TRBV6-4|16|TRBD1|TRBJ1-6|-
TGTGCCAGCAGTGACTCGGGCAGGGGGGATAATTCACCCCTCCACTTT
CASSDSGRGDNSPLHF
>TRBV6-8|15|-|TRBJ1-1|-
TGTGCCAGCAGTAAATTAAACAGAGCCCACACTGAAGCTTTCTTT
CASSKLNRAHTEAFF
>TRBV28|14|-|TRBJ2-7|-
TGTGCCAGCAGTCGGGTCATAGGCTCCTACGAGCAGTACTTC
CASSRVIGSYEQYF
>TRBV7-9|14|-|TRBJ2-3|-
TGTGCCAGCAGCTTAGTGGCCTACACAGATACGCAGTATTTT
CASSLVAYTDTQYF
>TRBV11-2|13|-|TRBJ2-7|-
TGTGCCAGCAGCTTGGGGTCTCGCTACGAGCAGTACTTC
CASSLGSRYEQYF
>TRBV2|15|-|TRBJ2-7|-
TGTGCCAGCAGCAAAGGACGAGGGGGATCCTACGAGCAGTACTTC
CASSKGRGGSYEQYF
>TRBV10-3|15|TRBD1|TRBJ1-2|-
TGTGCCATCAGTTCCGGGACAGGGGTTTTCTATGGCTACACCTTC
CAISSGTGVFYGYTF
>TRBV18|16|-|TRBJ1-3|-
TGTGCCAGCTCGCAACAACAGGGAAATGCTGGAAACACCATATATTTT
CASSQQQGNAGNTIYF
>TRBV28|12|-|TRBJ2-7|-
TGTGCCAGCAATAACACCCCCTACGAGCAGTACTTC
CASNNTPYEQYF
>TRBV30|16|-|TRBJ1-4|once
TGTGCCTGGAGTGTAAAGCAGGGATCAACTAATGAAAAACTGTTTTTT
CAWSVKQGSTNEKLFF
>TRBV5-1|15|TRBD2|TRBJ2-3|-
TGCGCCAGCGGCGTCGATGGGACTAGGTTCGATACGCAGTATTTT
CASGVDGTRFDTQYF
>TRBV5-6|15|-|TRBJ2-6|-
TGTGCCAGCAGCTTATTAAGCTCTGGGGCCAACGTCCTGACTTTC
CASSLLSSGANVLTF
>TRBV10-3|16|TRBD2|TRBJ2-5|-
TGTGCCATCAGTGAGTCGCCGGCGGGGGGGCAAGAGACCCAGTACTTC
CAISESPAGGQETQYF
>TRBV5-1|13|TRBD2|TRBJ2-5|-
TGCGCCAGCAGAGCGGGGGGCGGAGAGACCCAGTACTTC
CASRAGGGETQYF
>TRBV2|15|-|TRBJ1-2|-
TGTGCCAGCAGTGAAGAGGGGGGTCCGGGCTATGGCTACACCTTC
CASSEEGGPGYGYTF
>TRBV12-1|19|-|TRBJ2-6|-
TGTGCCAGCAGCTGGAGACTAGCGGGAGGCCACTCTGGGGCCAACGTCCTGACTTTC
CASSWRLAGGHSGANVLTF
>TRBV6-1|14|TRBD2|TRBJ2-7|-
TGTGCCAGCATCTGGCGGGAGCGCCCCTACGAGCAGTACTTC
CASIWRERPYEQYF
>TRBV2|11|-|TRBJ1-4|-
TGTGCCAGCAGTGAAGGTGAAAAACTGTTTTTT
CASSEGEKLFF
>TRBV6-6|15|TRBD1|TRBJ2-7|-
TGTGCCAGCACCCCATTAGGGACAGGGGACTACGAGCAGTACTTC
CASTPLGTGDYEQYF
>TRBV18|15|-|TRBJ2-7|-
TGTGCCAGCTCACCACCGGCAGGGCGCTCCTACGAGCAGTACTTC
CASSPPAGRSYEQYF
>TRBV19|13|-|TRBJ2-7|-
TGTGCCAGTAGTACCACAGGATCCTACGAGCAGTACTTC
CASSTTGSYEQYF
>TRBV7-9|15|-|TRBJ1-2|-
TGTGCCAGCAGCTTGAACTTAGTGGATAGCTATGGCTACACCTTC
CASSLNLVDSYGYTF
>TRBV9|13|-|TRBJ2-7|-
TGTGCCAGCAGCGGGGGGAGTCTCTACGAGCAGTACTTC
CASSGGSLYEQYF
>TRBV7-2|16|TRBD1|TRBJ1-5|-
TGTGCCAGCAGCTTATGGGGGACAGGGCTTCCTCAGCCCCAGCATTTT
CASSLWGTGLPQPQHF
>TRBV18|15|-|TRBJ2-1|-
TGTGCCAGCTCACCCGCACAGGGGTCAGGGGGGGAGCAGTTCTTC
CASSPAQGSGGEQFF
>TRBV5-1|13|-|TRBJ1-1|once
TGCGCCAGCAGGGGAAACATGAACACTGAAGCTTTCTTT
CASRGNMNTEAFF
>TRBV19|15|TRBD2|TRBJ2-1|once
TGTGCCAGTACTCGAAGGCGGGAGGGCCTGGATGAGCAGTTCTTC
CASTRRREGLDEQFF